A selection of T cell receptor beta chains follows, all from one sample in a study of T cells in Graves' hyperthyroidism and ophthalmopathy. TCRdb itself ran the multiplex PCR reads through MiXCR, one entry per CDR3 protein. Here the sample spans about 620,000 distinct CDR3 sequences, about 17% being singletons. Input material: blood. These receptors were obtained from a young woman with Graves' hyperthyroidism. CDR3s include the opening cysteine and the closing phenylalanine or tryptophan. D genes are given only for firm matches. Rows may omit the clone size; those that give it use once, few, many or a size class.

size: few; J: TRBJ2-7; V: TRBV5-1; D: TRBD2; DNA: TGCGCCAGCAGCCCCACCTTTAGCGGGAGCTACGAGCAGTACTTC; CDR3: CASSPTFSGSYEQYF
size: many; J: TRBJ2-3; V: TRBV12-3/TRBV12-4; D: TRBD2; DNA: TGTGCCAGCAGCCTCCGACTAGCGGGAGGGAAAGATACGCAGTATTTT; CDR3: CASSLRLAGGKDTQYF
size: many; J: TRBJ2-1; V: TRBV27; D: TRBD2; DNA: TGTGCCAGCAGTTTCGAAGCGGGAGGGCCGAGGGGCTCCTACAATGAGCAGTTCTTC; CDR3: CASSFEAGGPRGSYNEQFF
size: many; J: TRBJ1-6; V: TRBV19; D: .; DNA: TGTGCCAGTGCGGCCCGGGACATGCCTAATTCACCCCTCCACTTT; CDR3: CASAARDMPNSPLHF
size: .; J: TRBJ1-4; V: TRBV7-2; D: .; DNA: TGTGCCAGCAGCTTTTCCATGGAAACTAATGAAAAACTGTTTTTT; CDR3: CASSFSMETNEKLFF
size: many; J: TRBJ2-1; V: TRBV5-4; D: .; DNA: TGTGCCAGCAGCGTGACAGTCGGGGAGCAGTTCTTC; CDR3: CASSVTVGEQFF
size: .; J: TRBJ1-5; V: TRBV6-2/TRBV6-3; D: .; DNA: TGTGCCAGCAGTCCTCAGGCCGGGACCCCTCAGCCCCAGCATTTT; CDR3: CASSPQAGTPQPQHF
size: .; J: TRBJ2-5; V: TRBV20-1; D: .; DNA: TGCAGTGCTAGAGGCAGGGTCTTACAGACCCAGTACTTC; CDR3: CSARGRVLQTQYF
size: .; J: TRBJ2-3; V: TRBV28; D: TRBD2; DNA: TGTGCCACCAGGGAGGCGGGAGGGGGAAGTACAGATACGCAGTATTTT; CDR3: CATREAGGGSTDTQYF
size: few; J: TRBJ2-1; V: TRBV7-2; D: TRBD2; DNA: TGTGCCAGTGGTGAGCGCGGGACTAGCGGGAGAAATGAGCAGTTCTTC; CDR3: CASGERGTSGRNEQFF
size: many; J: TRBJ1-5; V: TRBV27; D: .; DNA: TGTGCCAGCAGTTTGGGGGTCACTCAGCCCCAGCATTTT; CDR3: CASSLGVTQPQHF
size: many; J: TRBJ2-7; V: TRBV2; D: TRBD1; DNA: TGTGCCAGCACTTGGGACAGGGGCAACTACGAGCAGTACTTC; CDR3: CASTWDRGNYEQYF
size: .; J: TRBJ2-2; V: TRBV7-3; D: TRBD1; DNA: TGTGCCAGCAGCAAACAGGGGGACACCGGGGAGCTGTTTTTT; CDR3: CASSKQGDTGELFF
size: many; J: TRBJ2-7; V: TRBV7-2; D: .; DNA: TGTGCCAGCAGCTCGAAAAGCTCCTACGAGCAGTACTTC; CDR3: CASSSKSSYEQYF
size: once; J: TRBJ2-2; V: TRBV7-7; D: .; DNA: TGTGCTAGCAGCTCCTCCGGGACACACACCGGGGAGCTGTTTTTT; CDR3: CASSSSGTHTGELFF
size: .; J: TRBJ1-1; V: TRBV5-5; D: TRBD1; DNA: TGTGCCAGCAGCTCGCCGGAGCAACAGGGGAAAGCTTTCTTT; CDR3: CASSSPEQQGKAFF
size: .; J: TRBJ2-1; V: TRBV4-1; D: .; DNA: TGCGCCAGGAGCCGACTCCCAATAAATGAGCAGTTCTTC; CDR3: CARSRLPINEQFF
size: few; J: TRBJ1-3; V: TRBV6-1; D: .; DNA: TGTGCCAGCAGCCGGGACCCCAAAAACGGAAACACCATATATTTT; CDR3: CASSRDPKNGNTIYF